The 14 T cell receptor beta chains below were found in one sample sequenced in a study of neurological immune-mediated disorders. TCRdb ran MiXCR on the 5' RACE reads and lists one entry per CDR3 protein. The sample holds tens of thousands of distinct CDR3 sequences, over 9% seen once. The sequencing input was PBMCs. These receptors were taken from a woman in her forties with HTLV-1-associated myelopathy (HAM/TSP).

Concerning this clonotype itself: This sequence may be a read error, since a much larger clone differs from it by one base. CDR3 sequence (DNA): TGCGCCAGCAGCTTGAGGACTAGCGGGGCAGAAGATACGCAGTATTTT. As protein: CASSLRTSGAEDTQYF. V and J are TRBV5-1 and TRBJ2-3; 12 bases are shared with TRBD2. This CDR3 comprises 16 residues. The germline gives CDR1 SGHRS, CDR2 YFSETQ. Trimming took 1 base from V and 5 from J; bases not matched to a gene: 5. Supplemented by reference TRBV5-1 and TRBJ2-3, the full variable domain reads KAGVTQTPRYLIKTRGQQVTLSCSPISGHRSVSWYQQTPGQGLQFLFEYFSETQRNKGNFPGRFSGRQFSNSRSEMNVSTLELGDSALYLCASSLRTSGAEDTQYFGPGTRLTVL.

This clonotype was seen many times. This rearrangement joins TRBV24-1 to TRBJ2-7, with D possibly TRBD2 on 6 matching bases. CDR1 KGHDR and CDR2 SFDVKD come from the germline V gene. The CDR3 extends over 14 amino acids. V lost 3 bases and J 2 bases, leaving 10 bases between the germline ends. The CDR3 DNA reads TGTGCCACCAGTGATCCGGGACTCACCTACGAGCAGTACTTC. Translation gives CATSDPGLTYEQYF.

This clonotype was recorded many times. V usage is TRBV5-1 and J usage is TRBJ1-1; D might be TRBD1 (5 bases). The CDR3 is made up of 15 amino acids. The V gene lost 0 bases and the J gene lost 2 bases, with 11 bases spanning the gap. Germline V gene lookup returns CDR1 SGHRS and CDR2 YFSETQ. Here the CDR3 reads CASSLGAGSNTEAFF. In DNA form, the CDR3 reads TGCGCCAGCAGCTTGGGGGCAGGGAGCAACACTGAAGCTTTCTTT.

Many counts were recorded for this clonotype. The chain links TRBV9 to TRBJ1-4; the match to TRBD1 covers 9 bases. After removal of 4 bases from V and 7 bases from J, the junction contained 8 bases not matched to a gene. The CDR3 is 15 residues long. Germline V gives CDR1 SGDLS, CDR2 YYNGEE. The CDR3 here is CASSKGDRGFEKLFF. CDR3 nucleotide sequence: TGTGCCAGCAGCAAGGGTGACAGGGGGTTTGAAAAACTGTTTTTT.

This clonotype has at least ten counts. The rearrangement uses TRBV7-6 and TRBJ2-7; 7 positions match TRBD1. This CDR3 has 14 residues. V lost 5 bases, J lost 0 bases, and 4 bases stayed unmatched. Per germline, CDR1 SGHVS and CDR2 FNYEAQ. The CDR3 DNA follows: TGTGCCAGCAGCGGACAGGAGTCCTCCTACGAGCAGTACTTC. Its protein product is CASSGQESSYEQYF.

This clonotype was observed many times. V is TRBV7-3 and J is TRBJ1-1; D is unresolved. Germline CDR1 SGHTA, CDR2 FQGTGA. There are 14 residues in the CDR3. Trimming shortened V by 1 base and J by 1 base, and 7 bases separated the two germline ends. CDR3 residues: CASSLMSGNTEAFF. The CDR3 nucleotides are TGTGCCAGCAGCTTAATGTCGGGGAACACTGAAGCTTTCTTT.

In its sample, this clonotype was seen many times. The rearrangement joins TRBV4-1 to TRBJ1-5; D is perhaps TRBD1 (6 bases). Per the germline V gene, CDR1 is MGHRA and CDR2 is YSYEKL. CDR3 length: 16 amino acids. Trimming shortened V by 1 base and J by 4 bases, and 14 bases separated the two germline ends. In DNA, the CDR3 is TGCGCCAGCAGCCAAGTTGAGGGGGGAAGGAATCAGCCCCAGCATTTT. This sequence encodes CASSQVEGGRNQPQHF.

This clonotype was counted many times. The CDR3 coding sequence is TGTGCCAGCAGTGAAATTAGCGGCAATGAGCAGTTCTTC. Its protein is CASSEISGNEQFF. This chain connects TRBV2 to TRBJ2-1; TRBD2 is a possible D gene (6 bases). V dropped 2 bases and J dropped 6 bases, with 8 bases sitting between them. There are 13 residues in the CDR3. From germline, CDR1 is SNHLY and CDR2 FYNNEI.

This clonotype was seen at least ten times. The chain combines TRBV7-2 with TRBJ2-5; TRBD1 aligns across 8 bases. The V and J ends lost 11 bases and 4 bases, in that order; junction bases with no gene match: 9. The CDR3 sequence is 13 residues long. The germline V gene has CDR1 SGHTA and CDR2 FQGNSA. The CDR3 here is CASFQGAGETQYF. The CDR3, as DNA: TGTGCCTCCTTCCAGGGGGCCGGAGAGACCCAGTACTTC.

This clonotype was counted many times. This chain joins TRBV7-2 and TRBJ2-7, with D possibly called TRBD1 or TRBD2 (6 bases each). V was clipped by 0 bases and J by 2 bases, with 11 bases between them. The germline V gene has CDR1 SGHTA and CDR2 FQGNSA. The CDR3 consists of 15 residues. As DNA, the CDR3 is TGTGCCAGCAGCTTAGCGGGGGGCGGACCCTACGAGCAGTACTTC. This gives the protein CASSLAGGGPYEQYF.

This clonotype was detected many times. The rearrangement links TRBV5-4 to TRBJ2-5; D gene uncertain. Germline V lookup: CDR1 SGHNT, CDR2 YYREEE (reference sequence). The V end lost 4 bases, the J end lost 1 base, and 11 bases lay between the germline ends. The CDR3 totals 14 residues. CDR3: CASSLDSAQETQYF. Here the CDR3 DNA reads TGTGCCAGCAGCCTCGACTCAGCCCAAGAGACCCAGTACTTC.

This clonotype showed up many times. CDR3 protein: CASSSSYEQYF. For the CDR3, the DNA is TGCGCCAGCAGCTCGAGCTACGAGCAGTACTTC. This chain links TRBV5-1 with TRBJ2-7; no clear D. Germline lookup yields CDR1 SGHRS and CDR2 YFSETQ. V was shortened by 3 bases and J by 3 bases, with 4 bases between the two germline ends. This CDR3 has 11 amino acids.

This clonotype was counted between two and nine times. An end of the junction differs from the germline gene, which may be a read error. The chain recombines TRBV12-5 with TRBJ2-1; TRBD2 might be the D (6 bases). The CDR3 totals 11 residues. The germline CDR1 and CDR2 sequences are LGHNT and FRNRAP. CDR3 nucleotides: TGTGCTAGTGGTTCCTCTAGCGAGCGGATCTTC. It is translated as CASGSSSERIF.

This chain links TRBV7-2 with TRBJ2-5; D may be TRBD1 (5 bases). This CDR3 region has 14 residues. V was clipped by 3 bases and J by 5 bases, with 13 bases between them. Germline CDR1 and CDR2: SGHTA and FQGNSA. The CDR3 protein is CASSFPQGGETQYF. CDR3 coding DNA: TGTGCCAGCAGCTTTCCGCAGGGTGGGGAGACCCAGTACTTC.